This TCR beta chain was found in a study of cytomegalovirus exposure and HLA in healthy donors (dated by TCRdb to 2016 to 2017). Study-level background: According to an earlier analysis of around 600 of the donors, some 170 million T cells yielded roughly 110 million unique TCR beta sequences and about 300 Gb of sequence data. In a later analysis, previously published TCR beta repertoires from several hundred donors were re-analyzed and high-resolution HLA genotyping was added so that TCR occurrence patterns could be studied. Alongside the repertoire data, information on donor age, sex, ethnicity and CMV serostatus was compiled. On average, around 200,000 unique TCR beta nucleotide sequences were sequenced per donor among 398 genotyped donors of the cohort, with roughly 18% of those sequences being non-productive. In an earlier analysis of 587 of the donors, high-throughput TCR beta sequencing was used to judge whether each TCR beta V gene segment behaved as functional or pseudogenic. Of the roughly 410 genotyped donors, 81% were placed in the genetic ancestry cluster associated with self-reported Caucasian donors. In the later analysis, no new phenotypic data were used to find candidate immune exposures; instead, reliance was placed on TCR beta sequences and their occurrence across donors. About 320 gigabases of sequencing data and approximately 85 million unique TCR sequences were included in an early release covering 550 to 800 HLA-typed donors. To predict cytomegalovirus infection status, the study combined high-throughput TCR immunosequencing, statistical association of individual TCRs with disease status, and machine learning. Class I and class II HLA loci were covered by the typing at four-digit resolution. Typing coverage differed by locus: A, B, C, DRB1 and DQB1 were typed in roughly 620-640 donors, DQA1 in 522, DPA1 in around 600, and DPB1 in roughly 450. About five DR-DQ haplotypes were handled as single units for association and clustering because linkage in the cohort was strong. The study profiled the T cell repertoires of fewer than 850 subjects by immunosequencing and related them to cytomegalovirus serostatus. The study aimed to test whether cataloging public T cell receptors could reveal signatures of past pathogen exposure. All discovery cohort repertoires had been generated on a single sequencing platform. Genome-wide SNP genotypes for about 60% of the roughly 670 donors were used in a later genetic analysis, which treated that subset as a discovery cohort. Besides the first cohort of roughly 660 subjects, a separate validation cohort made up of over 95 different subjects was used.

The cohort consisted of 670 or so healthy bone marrow donors. Cohort members were all nominally healthy when sampled, although unrecorded immune exposures were likely present. Of the approximately 700 cohort members, almost 300 had positive CMV serostatus and fewer than 400 had negative CMV serostatus, and CMV serostatus was not recorded for the donor. A peripheral blood sample was collected from each donor, and TCR beta sequencing was performed on peripheral blood mononuclear cells. The Qiagen DNeasy Blood Extraction Kit was used to extract genomic DNA from the blood cell samples. A word on this clone: There is no known antigen for this receptor. Within one base of it there is no much larger clone, and no base qualities were kept.

The germline V gene encodes CDR1 LNHDA and CDR2 SQIVND (reference sequence). Ends trimmed: V by 3 bases, J by 5 bases; bases unmatched to a gene: 14. The CDR3 sequence holds 17 residues, the cysteine and phenylalanine included. Left in the record is the CDR3 DNA by itself, 51 bases read in frame from the first base. The library relied on the immunoSEQ multiplex PCR assay. A mixture of 60 forward primers for TCR Vbeta segments and 13 reverse primers for TCR Jbeta segments was used in the multiplex PCR. The CDR3 region of rearranged TCR beta genes was amplified from genomic DNA with a multiplex PCR assay. Amplified TCR beta libraries were sequenced as 87-base-pair reads on the Illumina HiSeq System. The authors' pipeline ran thus. Across the 500 to 850 repertoires, a later analysis counted about 81 million unique TCR beta chains, about 10 million of which were shared by at least two donors. Raw reads were error-corrected and collapsed into unique sequences with a nearest-neighbor algorithm that merged closely related sequences to remove PCR and sequencing errors. Alignment of CDR3 sequences to IMGT reference sequences was used to assign V, D and J gene segments. For a sequence to be retained, at least a six-nucleotide match to both a V gene segment and a J gene segment was required. Rearrangements were classified as productive when the CDR3 lacked stop codons and remained in frame with V and J, and all other rearrangements were classified as non-productive. Following IMGT convention, CDR3 was defined as the stretch from the second conserved V-encoded cysteine up to the conserved J-encoded phenylalanine. Sequences without an unambiguous match to a single V gene segment were excluded from the earlier analysis of about 600 of the donors. In an earlier analysis of 587 of the donors, a V segment was called functional when productive rearrangements were above 56.7%, and segregating when the standard deviation between donors exceeded 5%. A statistical classification framework was built to diagnose cytomegalovirus status from the catalog of TCR beta chain sequences. V and J gene assignment, in a later analysis, came from comparing TCR nucleotide sequences with IMGT/GENE-DB human TR gene sequences. Using the TCRdist pipeline, a later analysis assigned CDR3 sequences along with most-parsimonious VDJ recombination scenarios. In a later analysis, every TCR beta chain was defined by the combination of its CDR3 amino acid sequence and its V-gene family, and reads without a unique V-gene family were dropped. As a way to deal with suspected cross-contamination and a sequencing artifact, a later analysis dropped under 600 nucleotide sequences that were highly shared and had low generation probability. In a later analysis, a clonal expansion index for each public chain was calculated from normalized within-repertoire ranks of inferred template counts. Generation probabilities in a later analysis came from a VDJ recombination model fitted to out-of-frame rearrangements, and those results were checked against IGoR. In a later analysis, TCR-TCR, TCR-HLA and TCR-CMV co-occurrence was scored with hypergeometric tests, and a repertoire-size bias correction was applied to TCR pairs. In a later analysis, false discovery rates were estimated by permuting HLA or CMV assignments 20 times. In a later analysis, co-occurring TCRs were grouped with DBSCAN, and TCRdist sequence similarity was added when clustering was performed within HLA-allele-positive subsets. Repertoires with fewer than 30,000 or more than 120,000 public chains, plus five repertoires with anomalous nucleotide sharing, were excluded from co-occurrence clustering. The immuneACCESS repertoire file appears here via TCRdb, limited to in-frame rearrangements. These files lack a portion of the clones; in checked studies, under half of the deficit traces to unresolved V genes, and the cause of the others is not known. V and J calls and clone size follow that table, whereas D and trimming were derived from the DNA. Present in this sample are about 140,000 clones, approximately 60% of which were seen just once. 1.6% of the sample is in the top ten clones.

General conclusions and limits of the study: A later genetic analysis reported fewer N-insertions in productive TCRs among donors in an Asian-associated ancestry cluster than the approximately 670-donor mean. The study gave a list of 150 to 200 TCR beta chains associated with cytomegalovirus. Broadly in line with IMGT annotations, most TCR beta V segments showed up in productive rearrangements about 87% or about 30% of the time in an earlier analysis of about 500 of the donors. A later analysis reported that several top co-occurrence clusters appeared linked to parvovirus B19, influenza, CMV and Epstein-Barr virus. Most CMV-associated TCR beta chains appeared to be HLA-restricted in a later analysis, and the HLA associations seemed to be driven largely by CMV exposure. A further reported finding was that TCR beta sequences accurately predicted the HLA-A and HLA-B alleles for most subjects in the first cohort. Correlated functional status among segregating V segments might be attributable to linkage disequilibrium, but an unknown experimental factor could not be ruled out. In a later analysis, TCR association rates were found to vary across HLA loci, with the most associated TCRs seen for DRB1 alleles and the fewest for HLA-C alleles. When HLA alleles, especially DR and DQ, strongly co-occurred, TCR associations were difficult to assign to individual alleles. An association between a missense DCLRE1C variant and V-gene and J-gene trimming of TCR beta chains was found in a later genetic analysis and replicated in an independent cohort. The cohort was sequenced for TCR beta chains only, and without alpha or paired-chain data the features that could be detected were limited. Most TCR sequences were seen in very few donors, while some public TCRs were found in many individuals. Specific HLA alleles were associated with 15,000 to 20,000 TCR beta sequences at a false discovery rate of 0.05 in a later analysis. Immune exposure information for the cohort was limited to CMV serostatus. A later analysis found that HLA-associated TCR beta chains were more clonally expanded and had lower generation probabilities than equally common non-associated chains. The authors suggested that the approach could potentially be extended to other disease states and immunological phenotypes. The sequencing pipeline was judged likely to have produced a cluster of highly shared sequence variants as a technical artifact. Seventeen rarely observed V segments, including chromosome 9 orphons, were excluded from the earlier analysis of approximately 600 of the donors because counts were too low. Because some donors lacked HLA typing at each locus, the association tests relied only on the typed subset. In vitro tests confirmed that a few of the cytomegalovirus-associated TCR beta chains recognize cytomegalovirus antigens. The 87-base-pair reads could not distinguish some IMGT-functional V segments, including TRBV6-2 and TRBV6-3, so those segments were excluded. The presence/absence analyses assumed that sequencing depth was roughly uniform across donors, and that assumption may not be true. Cytomegalovirus status was reported to be diagnosed by the classifier with high specificity and sensitivity in both the original and validation cohorts.

The source material was PBMCs. The receptor comes from a human donor in good health. This chain joins TRBV19 to TRBJ2-5; 8 bases in the junction line up with TRBD1. The CDR3 here reads CASSIRAPGGREETQYF. The DNA is as follows: TGTGCCAGTAGTATTAGGGCCCCAGGGGGCCGGGAGGAGACCCAGTACTTC.